The clone carrying this T cell receptor beta chain occurred once. Its matching antigen is unknown. TCRdb keeps only in-frame clones here, not all; method: immunoSEQ multiplex PCR. The sample contains approximately 180,000 clones, more than 70% of which appear only once. The data derive from a study of cytomegalovirus exposure and HLA in healthy donors. In germline, CDR1 is LNHDA, CDR2 SQIVND (reference sequence). This CDR3 has 14 residues. V was pared by 3 bases and J by 2 bases, with 4 bases of the junction left unmatched. Study findings and constraints: According to a later analysis, TCR clusters from the first cohort tended to co-occur in the 100 to 150 validation repertoires.

V usage is TRBV19 and J usage is TRBJ2-7; 7 bases align to TRBD1. Source material: PBMCs. This receptor was identified in a woman between 18 and 30 years old in good health and CMV-seronegative. The CDR3 is CASSMEGGPYEQYF. CDR3 in DNA: TGTGCCAGTAGTATGGAAGGGGGCCCCTACGAGCAGTACTTC. Variable domain in full (rest from reference TRBV19 and TRBJ2-7): DGGITQSPKYLFRKEGQNVTLSCEQNLNHDAMYWYRQDPGQGLRLIYYSQIVNDFQKGDIAEGYSVSREKKESFPLTVTSAQKNPTAFYLCASSMEGGPYEQYFGPGTRLTVT.